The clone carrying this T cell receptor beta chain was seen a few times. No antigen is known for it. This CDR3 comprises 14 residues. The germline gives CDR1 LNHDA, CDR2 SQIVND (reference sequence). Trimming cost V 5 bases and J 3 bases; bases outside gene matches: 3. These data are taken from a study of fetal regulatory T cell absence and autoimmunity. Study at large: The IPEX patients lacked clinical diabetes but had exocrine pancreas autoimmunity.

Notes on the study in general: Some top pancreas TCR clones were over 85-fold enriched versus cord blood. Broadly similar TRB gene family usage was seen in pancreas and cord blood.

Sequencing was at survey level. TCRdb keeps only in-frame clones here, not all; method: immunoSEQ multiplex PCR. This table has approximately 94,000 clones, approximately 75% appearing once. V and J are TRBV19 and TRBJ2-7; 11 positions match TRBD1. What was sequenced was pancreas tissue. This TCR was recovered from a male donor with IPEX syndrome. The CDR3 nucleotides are TGTGCCAGTAGTGGGGGACAGGGGGACTACGAGCAGTACTTC. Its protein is CASSGGQGDYEQYF.